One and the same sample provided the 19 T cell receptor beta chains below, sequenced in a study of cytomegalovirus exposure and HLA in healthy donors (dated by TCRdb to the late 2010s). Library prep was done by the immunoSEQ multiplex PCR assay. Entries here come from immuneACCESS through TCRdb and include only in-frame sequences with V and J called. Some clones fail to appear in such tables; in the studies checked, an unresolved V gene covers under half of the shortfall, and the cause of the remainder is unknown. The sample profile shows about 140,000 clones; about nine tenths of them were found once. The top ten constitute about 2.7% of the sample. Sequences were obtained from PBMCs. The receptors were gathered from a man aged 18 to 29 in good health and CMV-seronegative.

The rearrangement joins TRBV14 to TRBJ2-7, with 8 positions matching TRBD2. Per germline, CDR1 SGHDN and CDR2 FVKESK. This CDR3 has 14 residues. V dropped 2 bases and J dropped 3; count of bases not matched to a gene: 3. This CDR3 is CASSQSGGDYEQYF. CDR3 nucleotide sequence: TGTGCCAGCAGCCAATCGGGGGGGGACTACGAGCAGTACTTC. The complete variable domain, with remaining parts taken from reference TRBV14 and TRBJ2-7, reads EAGVTQFPSHSVIEKGQTVTLRCDPISGHDNLYWYRRVMGKEIKFLLHFVKESKQDESGMPNNRFLAERTGGTYSTLKVQPAELEDSGVYFCASSQSGGDYEQYFGPGTRLTVT.

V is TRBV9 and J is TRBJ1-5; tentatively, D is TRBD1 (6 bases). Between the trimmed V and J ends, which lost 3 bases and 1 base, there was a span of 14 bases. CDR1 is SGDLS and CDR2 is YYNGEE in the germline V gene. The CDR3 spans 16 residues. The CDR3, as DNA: TGTGCCAGCAGCGCCGGTACAGGGTGGAGCAATCAGCCCCAGCATTTT. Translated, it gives CASSAGTGWSNQPQHF.

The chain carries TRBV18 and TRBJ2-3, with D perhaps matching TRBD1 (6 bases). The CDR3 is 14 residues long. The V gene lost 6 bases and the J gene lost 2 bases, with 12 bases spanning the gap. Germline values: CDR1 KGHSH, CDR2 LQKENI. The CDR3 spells CASSYRELTDTQYF. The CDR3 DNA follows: TGTGCCAGCTCGTACAGGGAGCTCACAGATACGCAGTATTTT.

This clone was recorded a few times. DNA of the CDR3: TGCGCCAGCAGCCTGGCTAGCGGTTTCAATGAGCAGTTCTTC. Translation gives CASSLASGFNEQFF. This rearrangement joins TRBV5-1 to TRBJ2-1; 7 bases fit TRBD2. CDR1 is SGHRS and CDR2 is YFSETQ in the germline V gene. The junction had 7 bases not matched to a gene; V was cut back by 4 bases and J by 6 bases. The CDR3 extends over 14 amino acids.

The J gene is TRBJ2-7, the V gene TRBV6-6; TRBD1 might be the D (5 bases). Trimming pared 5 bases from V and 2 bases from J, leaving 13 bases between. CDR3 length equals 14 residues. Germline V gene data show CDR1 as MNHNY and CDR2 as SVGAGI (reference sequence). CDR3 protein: CASSRTPTTYEQYF. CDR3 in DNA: TGTGCCAGCAGTCGGACACCCACCACCTACGAGCAGTACTTC.

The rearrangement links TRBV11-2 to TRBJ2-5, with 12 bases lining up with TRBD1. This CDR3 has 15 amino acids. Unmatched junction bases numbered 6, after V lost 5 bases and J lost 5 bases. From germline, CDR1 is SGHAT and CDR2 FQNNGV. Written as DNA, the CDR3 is TGTGCCAGCAGCGAGGGACAGGGGGCGTTTGAGACCCAGTACTTC. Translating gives CASSEGQGAFETQYF.

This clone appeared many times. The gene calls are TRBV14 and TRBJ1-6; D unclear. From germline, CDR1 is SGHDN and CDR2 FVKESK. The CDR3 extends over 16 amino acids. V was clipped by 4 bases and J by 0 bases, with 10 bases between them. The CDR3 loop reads CASSPDAVSYNSPLHF. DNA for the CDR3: TGTGCCAGCAGCCCCGACGCGGTCTCCTATAATTCACCCCTCCACTTT.

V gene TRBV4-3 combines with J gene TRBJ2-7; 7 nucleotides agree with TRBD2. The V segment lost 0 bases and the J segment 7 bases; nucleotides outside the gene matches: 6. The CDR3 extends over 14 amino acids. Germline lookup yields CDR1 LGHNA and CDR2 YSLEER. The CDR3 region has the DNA TGCGCCAGCAGCCAAGACTGGAGGGGAGGGGAGCAGTACTTC. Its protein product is CASSQDWRGGEQYF.

CDR3 residues: CASAARGPSGELFF. The CDR3 DNA is TGCGCCAGCGCCGCAAGGGGTCCGTCCGGGGAGCTGTTTTTT. The chain uses TRBV5-1 and TRBJ2-2; weak D call: TRBD1 (5 bases). The CDR3 is 14 amino acids. The V end lost 7 bases, the J end lost 6 bases, and 16 bases lay between the germline ends. Per germline, CDR1 SGHRS and CDR2 YFSETQ.

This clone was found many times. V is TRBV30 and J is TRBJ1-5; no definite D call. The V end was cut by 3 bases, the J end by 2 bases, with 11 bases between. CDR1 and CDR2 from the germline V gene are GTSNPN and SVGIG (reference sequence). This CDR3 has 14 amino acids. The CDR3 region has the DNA TGTGCCTGGAGCTACACACTAGGCAATCAGCCCCAGCATTTT. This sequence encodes CAWSYTLGNQPQHF.

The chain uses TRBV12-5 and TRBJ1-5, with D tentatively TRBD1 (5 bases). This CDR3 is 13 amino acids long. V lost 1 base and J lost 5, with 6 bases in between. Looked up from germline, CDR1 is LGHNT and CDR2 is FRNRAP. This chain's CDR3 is CASGLEGYQPQHF. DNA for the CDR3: TGTGCTAGTGGTTTGGAGGGGTATCAGCCCCAGCATTTT.

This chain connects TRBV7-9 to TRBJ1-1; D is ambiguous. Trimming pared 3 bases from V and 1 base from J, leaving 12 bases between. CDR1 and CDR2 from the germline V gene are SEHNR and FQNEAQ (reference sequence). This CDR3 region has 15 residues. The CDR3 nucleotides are TGTGCCAGCAGCTTGACCACAGCAACGAACACTGAAGCTTTCTTT. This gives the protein CASSLTTATNTEAFF.

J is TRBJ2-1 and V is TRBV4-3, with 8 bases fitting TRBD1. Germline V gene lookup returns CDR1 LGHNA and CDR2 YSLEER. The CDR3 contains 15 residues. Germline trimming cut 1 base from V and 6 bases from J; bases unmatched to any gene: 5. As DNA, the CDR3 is TGCGCCAGCAGCCAAGTAGGACAGGGTGTCAATGAGCAGTTCTTC. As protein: CASSQVGQGVNEQFF.

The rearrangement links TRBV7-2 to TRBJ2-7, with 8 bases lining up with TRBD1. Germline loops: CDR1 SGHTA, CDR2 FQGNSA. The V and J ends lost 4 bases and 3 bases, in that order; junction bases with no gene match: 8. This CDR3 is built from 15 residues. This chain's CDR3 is CASSSSWTGSYEQYF. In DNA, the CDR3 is TGTGCCAGCAGCTCCTCTTGGACAGGGAGCTACGAGCAGTACTTC.

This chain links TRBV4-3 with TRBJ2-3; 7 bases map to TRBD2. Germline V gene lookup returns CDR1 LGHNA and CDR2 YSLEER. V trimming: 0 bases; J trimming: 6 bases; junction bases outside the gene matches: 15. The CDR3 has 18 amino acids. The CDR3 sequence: CASSQDAGGGPSTDTQYF. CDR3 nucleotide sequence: TGCGCCAGCAGCCAAGATGCTGGGGGAGGGCCCTCTACGGATACGCAGTATTTT.

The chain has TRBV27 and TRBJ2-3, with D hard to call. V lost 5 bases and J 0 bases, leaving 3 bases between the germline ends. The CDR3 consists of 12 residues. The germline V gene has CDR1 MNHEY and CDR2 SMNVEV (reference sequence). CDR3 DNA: TGTGCCAGCAGTCGTAGCACAGATACGCAGTATTTT. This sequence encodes CASSRSTDTQYF.

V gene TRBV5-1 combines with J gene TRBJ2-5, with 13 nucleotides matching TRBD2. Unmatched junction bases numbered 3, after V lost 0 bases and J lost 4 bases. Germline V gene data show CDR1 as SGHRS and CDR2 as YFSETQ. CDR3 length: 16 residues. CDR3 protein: CASSLGTSGGSETQYF. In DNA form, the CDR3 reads TGCGCCAGCAGCTTGGGGACTAGCGGGGGTTCAGAGACCCAGTACTTC.

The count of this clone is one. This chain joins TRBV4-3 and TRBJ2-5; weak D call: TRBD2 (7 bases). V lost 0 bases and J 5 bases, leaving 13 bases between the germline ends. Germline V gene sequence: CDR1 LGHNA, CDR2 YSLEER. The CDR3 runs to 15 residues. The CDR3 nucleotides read TGCGCCAGCAGCCAAGAGGGAAGGGGGGGGGAGACCCAGTACTTC. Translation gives CASSQEGRGGETQYF.

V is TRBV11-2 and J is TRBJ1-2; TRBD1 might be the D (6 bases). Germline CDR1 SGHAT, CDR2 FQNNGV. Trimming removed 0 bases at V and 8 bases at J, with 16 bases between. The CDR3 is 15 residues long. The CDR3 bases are TGTGCCAGCAGCTTAGATCAATCAGGGGTGTGGGGCTACACCTTC. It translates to CASSLDQSGVWGYTF.